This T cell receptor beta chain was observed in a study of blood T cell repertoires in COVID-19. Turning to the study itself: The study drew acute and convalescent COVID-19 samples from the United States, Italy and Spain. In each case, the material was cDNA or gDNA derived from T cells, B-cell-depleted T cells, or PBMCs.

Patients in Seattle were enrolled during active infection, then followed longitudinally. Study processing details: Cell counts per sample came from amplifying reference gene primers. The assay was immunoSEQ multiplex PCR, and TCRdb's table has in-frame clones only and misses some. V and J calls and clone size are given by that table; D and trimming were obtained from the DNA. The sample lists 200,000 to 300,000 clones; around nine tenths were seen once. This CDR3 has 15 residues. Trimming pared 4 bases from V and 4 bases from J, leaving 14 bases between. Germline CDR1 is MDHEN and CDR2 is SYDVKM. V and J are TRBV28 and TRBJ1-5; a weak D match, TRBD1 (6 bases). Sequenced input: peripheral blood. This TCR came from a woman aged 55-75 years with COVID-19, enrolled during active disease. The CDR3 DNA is TGTGCCAGCAGTTACTTGGGGGGGGCGAATCAGCCCCAGCATTTT. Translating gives CASSYLGGANQPQHF.